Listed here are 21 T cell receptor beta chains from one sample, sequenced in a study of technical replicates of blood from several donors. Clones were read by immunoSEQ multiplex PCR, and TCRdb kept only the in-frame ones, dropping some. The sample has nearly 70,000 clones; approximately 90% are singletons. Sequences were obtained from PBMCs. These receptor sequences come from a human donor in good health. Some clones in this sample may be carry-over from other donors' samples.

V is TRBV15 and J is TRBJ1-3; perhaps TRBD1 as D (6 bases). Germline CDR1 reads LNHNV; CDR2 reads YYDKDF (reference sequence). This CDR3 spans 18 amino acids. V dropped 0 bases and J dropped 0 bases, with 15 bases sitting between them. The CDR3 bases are TGTGCCACCAGCAGAGACCGATCGGACAGCAACTCTGGAAACACCATATATTTT. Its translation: CATSRDRSDSNSGNTIYF.

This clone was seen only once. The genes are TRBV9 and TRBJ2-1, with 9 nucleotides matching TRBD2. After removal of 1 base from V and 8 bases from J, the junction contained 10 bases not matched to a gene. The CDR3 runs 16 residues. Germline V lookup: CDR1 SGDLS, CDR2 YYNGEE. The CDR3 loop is CASSVFAGGPRDEQFF. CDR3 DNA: TGTGCCAGCAGCGTATTTGCGGGGGGGCCACGGGATGAGCAGTTCTTC.

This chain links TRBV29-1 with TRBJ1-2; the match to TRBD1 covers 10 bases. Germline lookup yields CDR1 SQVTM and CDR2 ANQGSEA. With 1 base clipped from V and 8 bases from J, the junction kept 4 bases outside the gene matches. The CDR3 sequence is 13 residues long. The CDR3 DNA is TGCAGCGTTGAAGGGGACAGGGGCTGGGGCTACACCTTC. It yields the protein CSVEGDRGWGYTF.

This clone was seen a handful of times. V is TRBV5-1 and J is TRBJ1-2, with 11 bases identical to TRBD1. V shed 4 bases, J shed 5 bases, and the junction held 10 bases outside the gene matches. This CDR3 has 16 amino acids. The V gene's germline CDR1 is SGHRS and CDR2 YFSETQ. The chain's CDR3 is CASSNTGTGGEYGYTF. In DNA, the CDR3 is TGCGCCAGCAGCAATACCGGGACAGGGGGGGAGTATGGCTACACCTTC.

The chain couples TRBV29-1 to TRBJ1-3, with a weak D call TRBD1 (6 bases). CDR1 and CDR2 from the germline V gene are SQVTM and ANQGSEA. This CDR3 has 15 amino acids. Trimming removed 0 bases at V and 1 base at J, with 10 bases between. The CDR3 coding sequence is TGCAGCGTTGAAGAGCAGGGGTGGTCTGGAAACACCATATATTTT. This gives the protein CSVEEQGWSGNTIYF.

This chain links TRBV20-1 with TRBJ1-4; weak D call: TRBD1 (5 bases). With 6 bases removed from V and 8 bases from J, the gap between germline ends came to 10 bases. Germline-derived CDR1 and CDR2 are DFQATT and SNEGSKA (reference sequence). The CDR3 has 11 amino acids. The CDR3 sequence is CSADRQEKLFF. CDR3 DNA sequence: TGCAGTGCAGACAGACAGGAAAAACTGTTTTTT.

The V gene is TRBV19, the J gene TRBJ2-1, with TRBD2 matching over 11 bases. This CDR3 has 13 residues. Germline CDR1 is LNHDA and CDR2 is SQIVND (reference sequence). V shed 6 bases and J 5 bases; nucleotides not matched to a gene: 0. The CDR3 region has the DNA TGTGCCAGTAGGGGACTAGCGGACAATGAGCAGTTCTTC. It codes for CASRGLADNEQFF.

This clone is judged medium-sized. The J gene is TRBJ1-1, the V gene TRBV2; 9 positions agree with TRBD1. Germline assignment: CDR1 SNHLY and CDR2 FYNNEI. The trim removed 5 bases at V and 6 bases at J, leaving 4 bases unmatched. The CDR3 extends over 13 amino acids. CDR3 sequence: CASSRGQGPEAFF. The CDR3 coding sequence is TGTGCCAGCAGTAGGGGACAGGGACCTGAAGCTTTCTTT.

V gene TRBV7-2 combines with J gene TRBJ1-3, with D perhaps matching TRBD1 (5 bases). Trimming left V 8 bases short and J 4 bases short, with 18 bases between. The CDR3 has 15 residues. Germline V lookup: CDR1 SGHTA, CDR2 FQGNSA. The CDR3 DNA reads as TGTGCCAGCGCCTTGGGGTCAGGGAACGGAAACACCATATATTTT. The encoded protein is CASALGSGNGNTIYF.

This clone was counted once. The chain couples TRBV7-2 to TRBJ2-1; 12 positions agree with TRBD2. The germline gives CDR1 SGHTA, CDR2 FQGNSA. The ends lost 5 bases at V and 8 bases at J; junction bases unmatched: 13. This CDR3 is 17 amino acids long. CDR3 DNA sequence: TGTGCCAGCAGCACCCGGACTAGCGGGGTTCATATAGATGAGCAGTTCTTC. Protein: CASSTRTSGVHIDEQFF.

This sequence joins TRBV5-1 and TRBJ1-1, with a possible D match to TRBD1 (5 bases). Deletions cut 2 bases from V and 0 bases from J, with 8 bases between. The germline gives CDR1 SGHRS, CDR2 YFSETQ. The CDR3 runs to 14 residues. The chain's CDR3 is CASSLGEMNTEAFF. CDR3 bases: TGCGCCAGCAGCTTAGGGGAAATGAACACTGAAGCTTTCTTT.

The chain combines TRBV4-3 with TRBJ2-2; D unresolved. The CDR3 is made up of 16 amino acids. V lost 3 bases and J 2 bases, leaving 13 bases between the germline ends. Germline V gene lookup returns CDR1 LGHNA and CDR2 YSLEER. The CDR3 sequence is CASSQAVGTNTGELFF. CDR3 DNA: TGCGCCAGCAGCCAGGCCGTGGGCACAAACACCGGGGAGCTGTTTTTT.

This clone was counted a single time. The CDR3: CASSVGTMDGRETQYF. The CDR3 coding sequence is TGTGCCAGCAGCGTCGGGACTATGGATGGGCGTGAGACCCAGTACTTC. The rearrangement links TRBV9 to TRBJ2-5; 7 nucleotides align to TRBD2. CDR1 SGDLS and CDR2 YYNGEE come from the germline V gene. V lost 2 bases, J lost 5 bases, and 12 bases stayed unmatched. The CDR3 contains 16 residues.

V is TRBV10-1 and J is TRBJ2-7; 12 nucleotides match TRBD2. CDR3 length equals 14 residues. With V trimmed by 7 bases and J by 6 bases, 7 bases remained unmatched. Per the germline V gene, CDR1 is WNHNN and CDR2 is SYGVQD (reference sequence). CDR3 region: CASILAGGPSEQYF. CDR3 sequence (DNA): TGCGCCAGCATCCTAGCGGGAGGGCCTTCCGAGCAGTACTTC.

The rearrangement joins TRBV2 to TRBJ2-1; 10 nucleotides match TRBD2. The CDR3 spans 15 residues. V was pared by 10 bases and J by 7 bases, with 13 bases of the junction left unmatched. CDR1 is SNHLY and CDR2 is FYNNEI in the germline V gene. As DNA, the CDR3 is TGTGCCACCCCGCCGGGGGCTAGCGGGAGTAATGAGCAGTTCTTC. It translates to CATPPGASGSNEQFF.

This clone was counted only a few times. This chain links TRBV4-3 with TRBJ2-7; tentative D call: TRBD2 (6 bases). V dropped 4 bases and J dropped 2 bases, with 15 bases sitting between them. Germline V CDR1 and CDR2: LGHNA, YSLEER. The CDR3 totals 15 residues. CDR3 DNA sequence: TGCGCCAGCAGCCTGGGGTCTAGCGTCCCCTACGAGCAGTACTTC. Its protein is CASSLGSSVPYEQYF.

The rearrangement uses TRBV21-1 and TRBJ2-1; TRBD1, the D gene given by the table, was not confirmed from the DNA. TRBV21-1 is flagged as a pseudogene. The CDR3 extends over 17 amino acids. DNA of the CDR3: TGTGCCAGCAGCAAAGGATCGGACAGGTTGGGGAACGATGAGCAGTTCTTC. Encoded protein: CASSKGSDRLGNDEQFF.

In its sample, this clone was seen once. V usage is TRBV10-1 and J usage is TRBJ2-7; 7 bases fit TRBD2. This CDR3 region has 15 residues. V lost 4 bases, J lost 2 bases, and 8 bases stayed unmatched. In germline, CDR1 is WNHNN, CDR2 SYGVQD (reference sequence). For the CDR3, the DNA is TGCGCCAGCAGTGGCGCGGGAGCATCCCCCTACGAGCAGTACTTC. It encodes CASSGAGASPYEQYF.

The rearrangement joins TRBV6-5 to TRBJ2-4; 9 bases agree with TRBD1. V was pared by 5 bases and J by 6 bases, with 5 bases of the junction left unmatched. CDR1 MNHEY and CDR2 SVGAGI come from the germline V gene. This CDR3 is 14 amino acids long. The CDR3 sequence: CASSTGGATNIQYF. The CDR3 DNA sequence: TGTGCCAGCAGTACAGGGGGCGCGACAAACATTCAGTACTTC.

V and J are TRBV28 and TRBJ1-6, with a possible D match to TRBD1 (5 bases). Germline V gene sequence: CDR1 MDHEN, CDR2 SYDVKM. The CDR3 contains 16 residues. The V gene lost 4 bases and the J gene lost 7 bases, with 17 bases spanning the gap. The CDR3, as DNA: TGTGCCAGCAGTTCCCTTCGGGGGAATCGGAATTCACCCCTCCACTTT. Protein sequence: CASSSLRGNRNSPLHF. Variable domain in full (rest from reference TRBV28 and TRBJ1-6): DVKVTQSSRYLVKRTGEKVFLECVQDMDHENMFWYRQDPGLGLRLIYFSYDVKMKEKGDIPEGYSVSREKKERFSLILESASTNQTSMYLCASSSLRGNRNSPLHFGNGTRLTVT.

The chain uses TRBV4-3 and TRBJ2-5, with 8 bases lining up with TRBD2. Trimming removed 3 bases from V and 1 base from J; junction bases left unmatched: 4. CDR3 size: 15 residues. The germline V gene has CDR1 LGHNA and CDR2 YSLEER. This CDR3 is CASSHGLAVQETQYF. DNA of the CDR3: TGCGCCAGCAGCCATGGACTAGCTGTCCAAGAGACCCAGTACTTC.